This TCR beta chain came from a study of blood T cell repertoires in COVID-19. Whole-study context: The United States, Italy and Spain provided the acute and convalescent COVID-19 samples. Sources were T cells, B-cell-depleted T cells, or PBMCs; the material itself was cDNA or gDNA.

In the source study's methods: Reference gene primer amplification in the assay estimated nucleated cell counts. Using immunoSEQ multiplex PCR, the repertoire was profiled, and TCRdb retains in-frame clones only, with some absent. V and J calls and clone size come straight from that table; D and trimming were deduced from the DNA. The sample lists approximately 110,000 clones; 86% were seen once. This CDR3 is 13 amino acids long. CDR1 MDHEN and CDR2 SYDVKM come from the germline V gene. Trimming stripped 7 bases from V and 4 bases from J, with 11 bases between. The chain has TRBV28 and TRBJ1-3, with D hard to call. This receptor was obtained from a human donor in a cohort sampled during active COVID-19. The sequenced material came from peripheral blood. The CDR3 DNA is TGTGCCAGCACCACTCTACCCGGAAACACCATATATTTT. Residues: CASTTLPGNTIYF. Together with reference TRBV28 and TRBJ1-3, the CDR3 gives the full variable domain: DVKVTQSSRYLVKRTGEKVFLECVQDMDHENMFWYRQDPGLGLRLIYFSYDVKMKEKGDIPEGYSVSREKKERFSLILESASTNQTSMYLCASTTLPGNTIYFGEGSWLTVV.